This entry lists 31 T cell receptor beta chains sequenced from one sample in a study of cytomegalovirus exposure and HLA in healthy donors. The study ran its PCR with 60 Vbeta and 13 Jbeta primers. Assay: immunoSEQ multiplex PCR; the TCRdb copy retains only in-frame clones and omits some. The sample includes 100,000 to 150,000 clones, roughly 77% of them seen just once. Sequenced sample: PBMCs. All receptors derive from a woman younger than 45 in good health and CMV-seronegative.

CDR3 protein: CASSQDRRADVSPLHF. The DNA of the CDR3 is TGCGCCAGCAGCCAAGATAGGAGGGCGGACGTATCACCCCTCCACTTT. The chain uses TRBV4-1 and TRBJ1-6, with D hard to call. Deletions cut 0 bases from V and 10 bases from J, with 16 bases between. The germline CDR1 and CDR2 sequences are MGHRA and YSYEKL. This CDR3 is 16 amino acids long.

The V gene is TRBV27, the J gene TRBJ2-5; TRBD2 might be the D (5 bases). The length of the CDR3 is 13 residues. V dropped 2 bases and J dropped 4 bases, with 8 bases sitting between them. Germline V gene data show CDR1 as MNHEY and CDR2 as SMNVEV (reference sequence). CDR3 DNA sequence: TGTGCCAGCAGTTTAGAGGGTGGAGAGACCCAGTACTTC. Translating gives CASSLEGGETQYF.

The chain has TRBV2 and TRBJ1-3, with 7 bases lining up with TRBD1. CDR3 length: 14 residues. CDR1 and CDR2 (germline): SNHLY, FYNNEI. The V and J ends lost 2 bases and 2 bases, in that order; junction bases with no gene match: 0. CDR3 nucleotide sequence: TGTGCCAGCAGTGAAAGGGGGCCTGGAAACACCATATATTTT. Amino acids: CASSERGPGNTIYF.

The chain joins TRBV7-6 to TRBJ2-2; D unresolved. The CDR3 totals 15 residues. V was trimmed by 2 bases and J by 7 bases, leaving 14 bases between them. Germline CDR1 reads SGHVS; CDR2 reads FNYEAQ. CDR3 in amino acids: CASSLNPSGGGELFF. The CDR3 nucleotides are TGTGCCAGCAGCTTAAACCCCAGTGGCGGCGGGGAGCTGTTTTTT. The full variable domain, rest sourced from reference TRBV7-6 and TRBJ2-2, is GAGVSQSPRYKVTKRGQDVALRCDPISGHVSLYWYRQALGQGPEFLTYFNYEAQQDKSGLPNDRFSAERPEGSISTLTIQRTEQRDSAMYRCASSLNPSGGGELFFGEGSRLTVL.

V and J are TRBV6-1 and TRBJ2-2; 9 nucleotides line up with TRBD1. Trimming cost V 3 bases and J 5 bases; bases outside gene matches: 4. The CDR3 totals 15 residues. The germline V gene encodes CDR1 MNHNS and CDR2 SASEGT. The CDR3 region is CASSDSGTGTGELFF. The CDR3 DNA reads as TGTGCCAGCAGTGACTCCGGGACAGGGACCGGGGAGCTGTTTTTT.

CDR3 in DNA: TGCGCCAGCAGCCAAGGATTTGCGGGAATTACAGATACGCAGTATTTT. Translating gives CASSQGFAGITDTQYF. This chain connects TRBV4-3 to TRBJ2-3; TRBD2 is a possible D gene (6 bases). CDR3 size: 16 residues. Germline V CDR1 and CDR2: LGHNA, YSLEER. V lost 1 base and J 3 bases, leaving 14 bases between the germline ends.

Worth noting for this clone: The junction departs from germline at one end; a sequencing error may be responsible. This chain links TRBV7-9 with TRBJ2-1, with D possibly matching TRBD2 (6 bases). Germline lookup yields CDR1 SEHNR and CDR2 FQNEAQ (reference sequence). CDR3 length: 16 residues. The CDR3 reads CSSSFPGLPGYNEQFF. Written as DNA, the CDR3 is TGTTCCAGCAGCTTTCCGGGACTCCCGGGGTACAATGAGCAGTTCTTC.

This clone was seen a few times. The chain carries TRBV4-3 and TRBJ2-7, with 10 bases fitting TRBD2. V lost 2 bases to trimming and J lost 3 bases; unmatched junction nucleotides: 1. Germline-derived CDR1 and CDR2 are LGHNA and YSLEER. The CDR3 has 14 amino acids. The CDR3 sequence: CASSQIAGGYEQYF. The CDR3 DNA sequence: TGCGCCAGCAGCCAAATAGCGGGGGGCTACGAGCAGTACTTC.

The J gene is TRBJ2-1, the V gene TRBV6-5; D is perhaps TRBD2 (7 bases). V was cut by 7 bases and J by 10 bases, with 20 bases left in between. The germline CDR1 and CDR2 sequences are MNHEY and SVGAGI. The CDR3 runs 14 residues. The CDR3, as DNA: TGTGCCAGCAAAGGGGGGGCGGCTCCGAGGGAGCAGTTCTTC. Residues: CASKGGAAPREQFF.

The CDR3 nucleotides are TGTGCCAGCAGCTTGGCTACCTACAATGAGCAGTTCTTC. Its translation: CASSLATYNEQFF. The chain joins TRBV5-4 to TRBJ2-1; D gene ambiguous. The CDR3 runs to 13 residues. Germline assignment: CDR1 SGHNT and CDR2 YYREEE (reference sequence). V lost 0 bases and J lost 2, with 3 bases in between.

This clone appeared once. The chain combines TRBV9 with TRBJ2-2; TRBD2 matches 13 bases. Germline assignment: CDR1 SGDLS and CDR2 YYNGEE. The V gene end was trimmed by 4 bases and the J gene end by 1 base; junction bases not matched to a gene: 4. The CDR3 is 17 amino acids. CDR3 region: CASSPRLAGGNTGELFF. CDR3 bases: TGTGCCAGCAGCCCCCGACTAGCGGGAGGGAACACCGGGGAGCTGTTTTTT.

V usage is TRBV7-2 and J usage is TRBJ2-7; D is perhaps TRBD1 (5 bases). The ends were cut back, 8 bases at V and 2 bases at J, with 16 bases in the middle. Germline V gene sequence: CDR1 SGHTA, CDR2 FQGNSA. This CDR3 spans 14 amino acids. The DNA for the CDR3 is TGTGCCAGCTCCTTCGCTCGACAGACCTACGAGCAGTACTTC. Its protein product is CASSFARQTYEQYF.

The chain has TRBV7-3 and TRBJ2-5; 8 nucleotides agree with TRBD2. The J segment lost 11 bases and the V segment lost 0 bases, leaving 11 bases of the junction unmatched. This CDR3 has 15 amino acids. Per the germline V gene, CDR1 is SGHTA and CDR2 is FQGTGA. CDR3 bases: TGTGCCAGCAGCTTAACATCTAGCGGGTCGTCAGCTCAGTACTTC. Protein product: CASSLTSSGSSAQYF.

This rearrangement joins TRBV9 to TRBJ2-3; D is perhaps TRBD2 (6 bases). CDR1 is SGDLS, CDR2 YYNGEE, per germline. This CDR3 is 15 amino acids long. Trimming took 3 bases from V and 4 from J, leaving 15 bases between them. The CDR3, as DNA: TGTGCCAGCAGCGGTAGCGGTGGTTGGGCAGATACGCAGTATTTT. This codes for CASSGSGGWADTQYF.

The chain recombines TRBV29-1 with TRBJ1-1; 10 nucleotides agree with TRBD1. The CDR3 sequence is 12 residues long. Losses at the gene ends were 7 bases for V and 5 bases for J; bases not matched to a gene: 4. Germline V CDR1 and CDR2: SQVTM, ANQGSEA. The CDR3 sequence: CSAGTGETEAFF. The DNA of the CDR3 is TGCAGCGCCGGGACAGGGGAGACTGAAGCTTTCTTT.

This chain joins TRBV7-3 and TRBJ2-1, with 9 bases aligning to TRBD1. V was pared by 5 bases and J by 10 bases, with 15 bases of the junction left unmatched. Germline-derived CDR1 and CDR2 are SGHTA and FQGTGA. The length of the CDR3 is 16 residues. The CDR3 DNA is TGTGCCAGCAGCGACCTGACAGGGGGGCTCGGTCGGGAGCAGTTCTTC. It translates to CASSDLTGGLGREQFF.

The V and J genes are TRBV12-5 and TRBJ1-6; TRBD1 matches 10 bases. The trim removed 5 bases at V and 9 bases at J, leaving 4 bases unmatched. The CDR3 length is 14 residues. CDR1 is LGHNT, CDR2 FRNRAP, per germline. The chain's CDR3 is CASGLGDRGSPLHF. The CDR3 nucleotides read TGTGCTAGTGGTCTAGGGGACAGGGGTTCACCCCTCCACTTT.

This sequence joins TRBV2 and TRBJ2-3, with D maybe TRBD1 (6 bases). The germline gives CDR1 SNHLY, CDR2 FYNNEI. V shed 6 bases and J shed 0 bases, with 16 bases lying between them. The CDR3 has 16 residues. The CDR3 protein is CASRARTAASTDTQYF. For the CDR3, the DNA is TGTGCCAGCAGAGCCCGGACAGCAGCTAGCACAGATACGCAGTATTTT.

The chain uses TRBV11-2 and TRBJ2-5, with a possible D match to TRBD2 (7 bases). The CDR3 consists of 15 residues. Germline V gene lookup returns CDR1 SGHAT and CDR2 FQNNGV. V lost 6 bases, J lost 0 bases, and 14 bases lay in between. The CDR3 spells CASRRLAGDQETQYF. DNA for the CDR3: TGTGCCAGCAGACGACTAGCAGGGGACCAAGAGACCCAGTACTTC. Using reference TRBV11-2 and TRBJ2-5 for the parts outside the CDR3, the full variable domain is EAGVAQSPRYKIIEKRQSVAFWCNPISGHATLYWYQQILGQGPKLLIQFQNNGVVDDSQLPKDRFSAERLKGVDSTLKIQPAKLEDSAVYLCASRRLAGDQETQYFGPGTRLLVL.

With respect to this clone: The sample has other DNA sequences that encode this CDR3 too. The chain joins TRBV27 to TRBJ2-5; D may be TRBD1 (6 bases). Germline lookup yields CDR1 MNHEY and CDR2 SMNVEV (reference sequence). V was trimmed by 4 bases and J by 4 bases, leaving 16 bases between them. CDR3 length: 15 amino acids. The CDR3 region has the DNA TGTGCCAGCAGTTCCCAGGGGCGTTTGCGAGAGACCCAGTACTTC. Amino acids: CASSSQGRLRETQYF.

The J gene is TRBJ2-5, the V gene TRBV7-3; TRBD2 is a possible D gene (7 bases). The V and J ends lost 5 bases and 1 base respectively, with 14 bases between them. This CDR3 comprises 15 residues. CDR1 is SGHTA and CDR2 is FQGTGA in the germline V gene. The CDR3: CASSPRGGTQETQYF. Written as DNA, the CDR3 is TGTGCCAGCAGCCCCAGGGGAGGGACCCAAGAGACCCAGTACTTC. The variable domain in full, with the rest retrieved from reference TRBV7-3 and TRBJ2-5, is GAGVSQTPSNKVTEKGKYVELRCDPISGHTALYWYRQSLGQGPEFLIYFQGTGAADDSGLPNDRFFAVRPEGSVSTLKIQRTERGDSAVYLCASSPRGGTQETQYFGPGTRLLVL.

This clone was recorded once. The chain carries TRBV6-1 and TRBJ1-2; possible D gene TRBD1, 5 bases. Germline CDR1 is MNHNS and CDR2 is SASEGT. The CDR3 covers 15 residues. Trimming took 8 bases from V and 2 from J, leaving 18 bases between them. Here the CDR3 DNA reads TGTGCCAGCGTAGCCGGACACGCGCTAAACTATGGCTACACCTTC. Its translation: CASVAGHALNYGYTF.

The V and J genes are TRBV15 and TRBJ2-1, with 12 bases fitting TRBD2. Trimming cost V 5 bases and J 8 bases; bases outside gene matches: 13. CDR1 is LNHNV and CDR2 is YYDKDF in the germline V gene (reference sequence). The length of the CDR3 is 17 residues. This chain's CDR3 is CATSGRRASGRADEQFF. The CDR3 DNA reads as TGTGCCACCAGCGGCCGTCGCGCTAGCGGGAGGGCCGATGAGCAGTTCTTC.

The V call is TRBV7-8, the J call TRBJ2-1; TRBD1 might be the D (7 bases). The CDR3 runs 18 residues. V shed 2 bases and J shed 0 bases, with 17 bases lying between them. Germline lookup yields CDR1 SGHVS and CDR2 FQNEAQ. This CDR3 reads CASSLLRDRPSSYNEQFF. CDR3 nucleotides: TGTGCCAGCAGCTTACTGCGGGACAGACCTAGCTCCTACAATGAGCAGTTCTTC.

The chain employs TRBV9 and TRBJ2-7; 11 nucleotides agree with TRBD1. The CDR3 covers 15 residues. V was pared by 6 bases and J by 2 bases, with 7 bases of the junction left unmatched. Germline lookup yields CDR1 SGDLS and CDR2 YYNGEE. The CDR3, as DNA: TGTGCCAGCAACGGTGGGGGACAGGGGGCCTACGAGCAGTACTTC. It specifies CASNGGGQGAYEQYF.

V and J are TRBV6-1 and TRBJ2-7, with D possibly TRBD1 on 6 matching bases. Germline V gene lookup returns CDR1 MNHNS and CDR2 SASEGT. V lost 1 base to trimming and J lost 3 bases, with 7 bases between them. This CDR3 comprises 13 residues. CDR3 residues: CASSEGTDYEQYF. In DNA, the CDR3 is TGTGCCAGCAGTGAAGGGACAGACTACGAGCAGTACTTC.

The chain employs TRBV7-9 and TRBJ2-5; no clear D gene. The CDR3 spans 15 residues. V lost 3 bases and J 0 bases, leaving 11 bases between the germline ends. Germline CDR1 SEHNR, CDR2 FQNEAQ (reference sequence). The CDR3 sequence: CASSFPGSYQETQYF. DNA for the CDR3: TGTGCCAGCAGCTTCCCAGGAAGTTACCAAGAGACCCAGTACTTC.

The chain joins TRBV5-3 to TRBJ2-5, with D possibly being TRBD2 (6 bases). TRBV5-3 is an open reading frame whose function is uncertain. The CDR3 is made up of 15 amino acids. V lost 0 bases and J lost 2, with 11 bases in between. The CDR3 bases are TGTGCCAGAAGCTTGGGGGCTAGCGAGCAAGAGACCCAGTACTTC. Translation gives CARSLGASEQETQYF.

This chain joins TRBV13 and TRBJ2-5; 7 positions match TRBD1. The CDR3 is 15 residues long. Germline V gene sequence: CDR1 PRHDT, CDR2 FYEKMQ (reference sequence). The ends lost 5 bases at V and 2 bases at J; junction bases unmatched: 8. CDR3 in DNA: TGTGCCAGCAGCCATTATCGGGACAGTCAAGAGACCCAGTACTTC. As protein: CASSHYRDSQETQYF. Full variable domain (remainder filled in from reference TRBV13 and TRBJ2-5): AAGVIQSPRHLIKEKRETATLKCYPIPRHDTVYWYQQGPGQDPQFLISFYEKMQSDKGSIPDRFSAQQFSDYHSELNMSSLELGDSALYFCASSHYRDSQETQYFGPGTRLLVL.

The rearrangement joins TRBV13 to TRBJ2-7, with a weak D call TRBD2 (5 bases). The CDR3 length is 15 residues. CDR1 and CDR2 (germline): PRHDT, FYEKMQ (reference sequence). The V end lost 0 bases, the J end lost 2 bases, and 11 bases lay between the germline ends. The CDR3 DNA reads TGTGCCAGCAGCTTAGGGACGGACTTTACCTACGAGCAGTACTTC. This codes for CASSLGTDFTYEQYF.

The rearrangement uses TRBV9 and TRBJ2-7; TRBD1 matches at 7 bases. J lost 2 bases, V lost 0 bases, and 2 bases had no gene match. Germline lookup yields CDR1 SGDLS and CDR2 YYNGEE. The CDR3 spans 14 residues. CDR3: CASSVAGTAYEQYF. The DNA for the CDR3 is TGTGCCAGCAGCGTAGCAGGGACAGCCTACGAGCAGTACTTC.